The entry below gives a single TCR beta chain sequence along with its context. These data belong to a study of blood T cell repertoires in COVID-19. Study as a whole: There were acute and convalescent COVID-19 samples, and they came from the United States, Italy and Spain. T cells, B-cell-depleted T cells, or PBMCs provided the cDNA or gDNA that served as material.

Authors' methods: Estimation of nucleated cell counts was performed using reference gene primer amplification. Generated by immunoSEQ multiplex PCR, the TCRdb table keeps only in-frame clones and is missing some. That table is the source of V, J and clone size, and D and trimming were worked out from the DNA. The repertoire consists of approximately 97,000 clones, with 85% occurring once and the leading ten covering roughly 40%. V trimming: 2 bases; J trimming: 0 bases; junction bases outside the gene matches: 5. The CDR3 has 17 amino acids. CDR1 SGHRS and CDR2 YFSETQ come from the germline V gene. Material for sequencing was peripheral blood. The TCR originated in a man older than 75 with acute or convalescent COVID-19. The chain carries TRBV5-1 and TRBJ2-6; 7 bases line up with TRBD2. The CDR3 spells CASSFGLAASGANVLTF. The CDR3 coding sequence is TGCGCCAGCAGCTTTGGGCTAGCGGCCTCTGGGGCCAACGTCCTGACTTTC.